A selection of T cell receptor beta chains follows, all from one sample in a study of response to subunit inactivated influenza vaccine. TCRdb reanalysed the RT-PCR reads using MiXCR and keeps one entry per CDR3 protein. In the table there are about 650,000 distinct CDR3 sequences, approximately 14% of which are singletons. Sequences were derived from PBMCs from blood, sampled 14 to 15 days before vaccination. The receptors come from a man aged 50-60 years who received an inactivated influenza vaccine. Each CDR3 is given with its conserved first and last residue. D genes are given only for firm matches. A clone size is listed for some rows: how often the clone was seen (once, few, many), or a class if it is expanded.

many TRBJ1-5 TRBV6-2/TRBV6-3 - TGTGCCAGCAGTGGACGGGGCAGTAGTCAGCCCCAGCATTTT CASSGRGSSQPQHF
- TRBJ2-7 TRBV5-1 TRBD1 TGCGCCAGCAGCTTGGAAGGAGGGACAGGGGCGGACGAGCAGTACTTC CASSLEGGTGADEQYF
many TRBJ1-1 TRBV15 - TGTGCCACCAGCAGAGATCATAGGACTGAAGCTTTCTTT CATSRDHRTEAFF
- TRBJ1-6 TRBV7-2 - TGTGCCAGCCAGACAGGATTCGGTTCACCCCTCCACTTT CASQTGFGSPLHF
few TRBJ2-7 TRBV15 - TGTGCCACCAGCAGGTGGAAAGAGTCCTACGAGCAGTACTTC CATSRWKESYEQYF
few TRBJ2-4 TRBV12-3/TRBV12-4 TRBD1 TGTGCCAGCAGTCACGCCGGACAGGGGGCGAACATTCAGTACTTC CASSHAGQGANIQYF
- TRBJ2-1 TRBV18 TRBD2 TGTGCCAGCTCAACTAGCGAGGGGATCAATGAGCAGTTCTTC CASSTSEGINEQFF
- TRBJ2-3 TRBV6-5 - TGTGCCAGCAGTTTCCAGGGGAATGCGCAGTATTTT CASSFQGNAQYF
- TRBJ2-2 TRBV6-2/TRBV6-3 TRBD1 TGTGCCAGCAGCTCCGGGACAGGGGCTGCCGGGGAGCTGTTTTTT CASSSGTGAAGELFF
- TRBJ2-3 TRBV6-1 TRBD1 TGTGCCAGTGAGGGGGCGCCTTCGGATACGCAGTATTTT CASEGAPSDTQYF
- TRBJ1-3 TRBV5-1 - TGCGCCAGCAGCAGCGGGACGGCCAGCTCTGGAAACACCATATATTTT CASSSGTASSGNTIYF
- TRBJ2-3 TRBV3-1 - TGTGCCAGCAGCCAAGGAAGTACAGGGACGGGCACAGATACGCAGTATTTT CASSQGSTGTGTDTQYF
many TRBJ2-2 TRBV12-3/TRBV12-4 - TGTGCCAGCAGTCCGGGCGCCCCCCTCAAGCTGTTTTTT CASSPGAPLKLFF
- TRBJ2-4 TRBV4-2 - TGTGCCAGCAGCCCTACTGGGGGAGAGAGTAAAAACATTCAGTACTTC CASSPTGGESKNIQYF
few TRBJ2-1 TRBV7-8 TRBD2 TGTGCCAGCAGCTCGGCGGGGGGGCTTAATTACAATGAGCAGTTCTTC CASSSAGGLNYNEQFF
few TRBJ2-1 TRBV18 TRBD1 TGTGCCAGCTCACCACCGCAGGGGGCCACCCCTTACAATGAGCAGTTCTTC CASSPPQGATPYNEQFF
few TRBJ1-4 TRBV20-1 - TGCAGTGCTCTAGCCCAAAATGAAAAACTGTTTTTT CSALAQNEKLFF
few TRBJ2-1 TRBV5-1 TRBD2 TGCGCCAGCAGCCGGATAGCGGGGACCTACAATGAGCAGTTCTTC CASSRIAGTYNEQFF
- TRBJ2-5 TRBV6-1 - TGTGCCAGCAGTGTATCGTTTCGAGGGGTCCAAGAGACCCAGTACTTC CASSVSFRGVQETQYF
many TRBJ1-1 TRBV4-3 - TGCGCCAGCAGCCAAGAGACCCACCAGAACACTGAAGCTTTCTTT CASSQETHQNTEAFF
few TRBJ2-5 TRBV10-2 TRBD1 TGCGCCAGTAGTGAATCCCTTATCGACAGGGTGGAAGAGACCCAGTACTTC CASSESLIDRVEETQYF
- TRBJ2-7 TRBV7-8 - TGTGCCAGCAGCTTGATGGCGGCCTCCTACGAGCAGTACTTC CASSLMAASYEQYF
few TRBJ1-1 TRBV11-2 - TGTGCCAGCACCCGGAGGGGCCACACAGGGAACACTGAAGCTTTCTTT CASTRRGHTGNTEAFF
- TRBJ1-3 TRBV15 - TGTGCCACCAGCAGCACAAGCTCTGGAAACACCATATATTTT CATSSTSSGNTIYF
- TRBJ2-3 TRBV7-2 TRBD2 TGTGCCAGCAGTTTAAGGCCCGCGGGAGTCGGCACAGATACGCAGTATTTT CASSLRPAGVGTDTQYF
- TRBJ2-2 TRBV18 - TGTGCCAGCTCACCAACGACCGCGAACACCGGGGAGCTGTTTTTT CASSPTTANTGELFF
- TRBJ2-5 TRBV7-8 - TGTGCCAGCAGTCGACGAAGGCTTTCGGGTGCTCAAGAGACCCAGTACTTC CASSRRRLSGAQETQYF
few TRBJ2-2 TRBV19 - TGTGCCAGCTCCTCGCGGTACAGCAACACCGGGGAGCTGTTTTTT CASSSRYSNTGELFF